This is a list of T cell receptor beta chains from one sample in a study of cytomegalovirus exposure and HLA in healthy donors. TCRdb's table, derived via immunoSEQ multiplex PCR, lists solely in-frame clones and lacks some. The sample carries 150,000 to 200,000 clones, about 80% recorded once. The sequenced material came from PBMCs. The receptors come from a man aged 40-55 years in good health and CMV-seropositive. Both conserved end residues are part of each CDR3. D genes are given only for firm matches. Rows give clone size only sometimes, using once, few, many, or a class for an expanded clone.

CDR3nt	CDR3aa	v_gene	j_gene	d_gene	abundance
TGTGCCAGTAGCGAACAGGGTAGTCAGCCCCAGCATTTT	CASSEQGSQPQHF	TRBV19	TRBJ1-5	.	.
TGTGCCAGCAGCTTCGATCCTAACCACGAGCAGTACTTC	CASSFDPNHEQYF	TRBV7-9	TRBJ2-7	.	.
TGCAGCGTTGCTCCGGGATCTCGGACTGAAGCTTTCTTT	CSVAPGSRTEAFF	TRBV29-1	TRBJ1-1	.	.
TGTGCCAGCAGCTATTCGGGGGAGGGCTATGGCTACACCTTC	CASSYSGEGYGYTF	TRBV7-9	TRBJ1-2	.	.
TGTGCCAGCAGTTTAACGCAGGAGCAGTTCTTC	CASSLTQEQFF	TRBV28	TRBJ2-1	.	.
TGTGCCAGCGGCCTGGGGGCGGGGGCTGGCGAGCAGTACTTC	CASGLGAGAGEQYF	TRBV2	TRBJ2-7	.	.
TGTGCCAGCGGGGGGACAGGGGGCTCCTACGAGCAGTACTTC	CASGGTGGSYEQYF	TRBV11-3	TRBJ2-7	TRBD1	.
TGCGCCAGCAGCCAAGACTGGACAGGTTGGAACACTGAAGCTTTCTTT	CASSQDWTGWNTEAFF	TRBV4-1	TRBJ1-1	TRBD1	.
TGTGCCACCAGCAGAGATGACAGGGGCTACTCTGGAAACACCATATATTTT	CATSRDDRGYSGNTIYF	TRBV15	TRBJ1-3	TRBD1	.
TGTGCCAGCAGTCCCCCGTTTGCGGGGGCAGCCTACGAGCAGTACTTC	CASSPPFAGAAYEQYF	TRBV27	TRBJ2-7	.	few
TGTGCTAGTGGTTTGGACCCTTCAGGGAACACTGAAGCTTTCTTT	CASGLDPSGNTEAFF	TRBV12-5	TRBJ1-1	.	.